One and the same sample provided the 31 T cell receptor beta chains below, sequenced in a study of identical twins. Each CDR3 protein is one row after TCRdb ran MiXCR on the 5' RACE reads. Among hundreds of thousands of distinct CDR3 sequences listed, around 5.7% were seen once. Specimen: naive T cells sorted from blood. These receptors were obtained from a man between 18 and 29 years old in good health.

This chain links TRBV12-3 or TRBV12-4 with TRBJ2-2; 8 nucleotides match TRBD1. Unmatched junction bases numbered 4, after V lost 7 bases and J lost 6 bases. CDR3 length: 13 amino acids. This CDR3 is CASTPGGPGELFF. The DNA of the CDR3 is TGTGCCAGCACCCCAGGGGGCCCCGGGGAGCTGTTTTTT.

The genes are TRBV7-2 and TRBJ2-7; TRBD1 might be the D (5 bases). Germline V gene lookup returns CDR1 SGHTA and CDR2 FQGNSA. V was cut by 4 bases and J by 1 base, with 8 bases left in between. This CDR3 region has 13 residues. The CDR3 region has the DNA TGTGCCAGCAGCTCCCAGGGTTCCTACGAGCAGTACTTC. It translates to CASSSQGSYEQYF. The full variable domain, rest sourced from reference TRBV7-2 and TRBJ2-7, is GAGVSQSPSNKVTEKGKDVELRCDPISGHTALYWYRQSLGQGLEFLIYFQGNSAPDKSGLPSDRFSAERTGGSVSTLTIQRTQQEDSAVYLCASSSQGSYEQYFGPGTRLTVT.

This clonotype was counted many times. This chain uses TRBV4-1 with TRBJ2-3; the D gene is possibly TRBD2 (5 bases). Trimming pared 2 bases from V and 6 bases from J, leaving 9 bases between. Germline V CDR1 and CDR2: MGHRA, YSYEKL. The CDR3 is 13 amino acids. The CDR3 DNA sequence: TGCGCCAGCAGCCAACCTTCGGGGGATACGCAGTATTTT. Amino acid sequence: CASSQPSGDTQYF.

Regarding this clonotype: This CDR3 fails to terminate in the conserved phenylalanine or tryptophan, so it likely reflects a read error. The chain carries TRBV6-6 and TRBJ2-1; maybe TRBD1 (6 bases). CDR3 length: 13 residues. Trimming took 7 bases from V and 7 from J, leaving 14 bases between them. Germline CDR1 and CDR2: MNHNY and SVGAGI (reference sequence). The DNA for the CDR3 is TGTGCCAGCAAACAGGGATGGGTGAATGAGCAGTTCCTC. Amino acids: CASKQGWVNEQFL.

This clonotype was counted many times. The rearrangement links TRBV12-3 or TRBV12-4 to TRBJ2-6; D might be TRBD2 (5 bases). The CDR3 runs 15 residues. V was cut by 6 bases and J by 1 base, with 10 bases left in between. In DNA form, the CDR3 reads TGTGCCAGCAGCCTTCGCGGGTCTGGGGCCAACGTCCTGACTTTC. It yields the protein CASSLRGSGANVLTF.

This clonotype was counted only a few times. CDR3 residues: CASSATGTSENTQYF. In DNA form, the CDR3 reads TGTGCCAGCTCAGCCACCGGGACTAGCGAGAATACGCAGTATTTT. The chain recombines TRBV18 with TRBJ2-3, with 10 bases aligning to TRBD2. Per the germline V gene, CDR1 is KGHSH and CDR2 is LQKENI. The V and J ends lost 5 bases and 7 bases, in that order; junction bases with no gene match: 9. This CDR3 is 15 amino acids long.

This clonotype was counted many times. CDR3 sequence reads: CASSATGLRSPLHF. CDR3 nucleotide sequence: TGTGCCAGCAGCGCGACAGGGTTACGGTCACCCCTCCACTTT. V is TRBV9 and J is TRBJ1-6, with 7 bases lining up with TRBD1. CDR1 is SGDLS and CDR2 is YYNGEE in the germline V gene. The CDR3 runs 14 residues. J lost 10 bases, V lost 3 bases, and 7 bases had no gene match.

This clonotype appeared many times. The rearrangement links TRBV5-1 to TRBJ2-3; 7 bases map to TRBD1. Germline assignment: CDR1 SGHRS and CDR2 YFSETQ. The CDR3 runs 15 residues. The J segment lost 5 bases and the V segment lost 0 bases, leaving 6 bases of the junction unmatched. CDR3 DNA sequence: TGCGCCAGCAGCTTGGGAGAGGGGGCCATAGATACGCAGTATTTT. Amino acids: CASSLGEGAIDTQYF. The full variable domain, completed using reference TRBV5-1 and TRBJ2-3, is KAGVTQTPRYLIKTRGQQVTLSCSPISGHRSVSWYQQTPGQGLQFLFEYFSETQRNKGNFPGRFSGRQFSNSRSEMNVSTLELGDSALYLCASSLGEGAIDTQYFGPGTRLTVL.

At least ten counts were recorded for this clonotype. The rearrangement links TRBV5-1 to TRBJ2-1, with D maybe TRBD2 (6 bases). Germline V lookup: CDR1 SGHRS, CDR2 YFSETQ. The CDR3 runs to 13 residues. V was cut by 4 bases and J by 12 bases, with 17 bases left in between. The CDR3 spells CASSPGTSEGQFF. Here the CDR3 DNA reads TGCGCCAGCAGCCCTGGGACCTCGGAGGGGCAGTTCTTC.

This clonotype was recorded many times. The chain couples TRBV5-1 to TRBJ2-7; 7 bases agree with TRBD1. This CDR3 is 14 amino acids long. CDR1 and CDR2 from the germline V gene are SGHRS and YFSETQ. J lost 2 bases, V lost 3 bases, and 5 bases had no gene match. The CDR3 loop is CASSYWTGTYEQYF. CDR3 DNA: TGCGCCAGCAGCTATTGGACAGGAACCTACGAGCAGTACTTC.

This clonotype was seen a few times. For the CDR3, the DNA is TGTGCCAGCAGCTCCCACCGGCGGGACGGCGAGACCCAGTACTTC. It translates to CASSSHRRDGETQYF. The rearrangement links TRBV14 to TRBJ2-5; a weak D match, TRBD2 (6 bases). Trimming removed 5 bases from V and 5 bases from J, with 18 bases in between. The CDR3 consists of 15 residues. Germline V gives CDR1 SGHDN, CDR2 FVKESK.

This CDR3 is CSVAPGNYGYTF. The CDR3, as DNA: TGCAGCGTTGCCCCGGGTAACTATGGCTACACCTTC. This chain uses TRBV29-1 with TRBJ1-2; D not resolved. V lost 4 bases and J lost 1, with 7 bases in between. The CDR3 runs to 12 residues. CDR1 and CDR2 from the germline V gene are SQVTM and ANQGSEA. The full variable domain, with the rest looked up from reference TRBV29-1 and TRBJ1-2, is SAVISQKPSRDICQRGTSLTIQCQVDSQVTMMFWYRQQPGQSLTLIATANQGSEATYESGFVIDKFPISRPNLTFSTLTVSNMSPEDSSIYLCSVAPGNYGYTFGSGTRLTVV.

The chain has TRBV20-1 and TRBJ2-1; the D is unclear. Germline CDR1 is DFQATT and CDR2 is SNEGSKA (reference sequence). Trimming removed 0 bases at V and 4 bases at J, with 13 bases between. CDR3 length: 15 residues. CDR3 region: CSARDRARVYNEQFF. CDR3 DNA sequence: TGCAGTGCTAGAGATCGGGCTAGAGTTTACAATGAGCAGTTCTTC.

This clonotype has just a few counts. This CDR3 reads CASSLRGSAYTGELFF. The CDR3 DNA is TGTGCCAGCAGCTTACGTGGGAGCGCCTACACCGGGGAGCTGTTTTTT. This sequence joins TRBV7-2 and TRBJ2-2; D may be TRBD2 (5 bases). Per germline, CDR1 SGHTA and CDR2 FQGNSA. Trimming took 2 bases from V and 3 from J, leaving 13 bases between them. The CDR3 spans 16 residues.

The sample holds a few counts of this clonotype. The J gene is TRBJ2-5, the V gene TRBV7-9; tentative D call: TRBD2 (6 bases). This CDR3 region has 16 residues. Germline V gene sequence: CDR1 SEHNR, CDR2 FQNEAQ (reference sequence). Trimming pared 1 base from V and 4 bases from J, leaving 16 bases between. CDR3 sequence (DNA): TGTGCCAGCAGCTTAGGGAAAGAGGGAGGAGGAGAGACCCAGTACTTC. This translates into CASSLGKEGGGETQYF.

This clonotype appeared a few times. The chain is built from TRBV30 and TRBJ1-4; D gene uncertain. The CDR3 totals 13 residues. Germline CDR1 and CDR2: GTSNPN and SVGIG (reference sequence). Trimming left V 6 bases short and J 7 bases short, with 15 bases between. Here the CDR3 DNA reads TGTGCCTGTCCGGGGAATTCAGGTGAAAAACTGTTTTTT. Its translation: CACPGNSGEKLFF.

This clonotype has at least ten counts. DNA of the CDR3: TGCGCCAGCAGCTCCGGGACTAGCCCCGATGAGCAGTTCTTC. Translating it yields CASSSGTSPDEQFF. This chain links TRBV5-1 with TRBJ2-1; 9 bases are shared with TRBD2. Germline loops: CDR1 SGHRS, CDR2 YFSETQ. Trimming at V came to 3 bases and at J to 8 bases, leaving 6 bases not matched to a gene. This CDR3 contains 14 residues.

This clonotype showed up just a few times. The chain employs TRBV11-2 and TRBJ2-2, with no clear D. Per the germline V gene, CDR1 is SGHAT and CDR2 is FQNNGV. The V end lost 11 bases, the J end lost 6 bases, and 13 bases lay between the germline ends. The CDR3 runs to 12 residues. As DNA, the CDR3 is TGTGCCTCTCAAACATGGCCCGGGGAGCTGTTTTTT. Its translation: CASQTWPGELFF.

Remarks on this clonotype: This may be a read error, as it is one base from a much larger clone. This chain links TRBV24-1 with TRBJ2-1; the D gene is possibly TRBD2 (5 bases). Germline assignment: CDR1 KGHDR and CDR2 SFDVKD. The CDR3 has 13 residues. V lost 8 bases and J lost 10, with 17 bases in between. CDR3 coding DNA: TGTGCCACCATGCGGGCCTCTCGCGGGGAGCAGTTCTTC. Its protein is CATMRASRGEQFF.

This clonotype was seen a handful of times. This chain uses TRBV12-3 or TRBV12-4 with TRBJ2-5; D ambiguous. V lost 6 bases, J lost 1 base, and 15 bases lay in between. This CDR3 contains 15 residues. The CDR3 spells CASRERVAGQETQYF. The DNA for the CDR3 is TGTGCCAGCAGGGAAAGGGTCGCCGGCCAAGAGACCCAGTACTTC.

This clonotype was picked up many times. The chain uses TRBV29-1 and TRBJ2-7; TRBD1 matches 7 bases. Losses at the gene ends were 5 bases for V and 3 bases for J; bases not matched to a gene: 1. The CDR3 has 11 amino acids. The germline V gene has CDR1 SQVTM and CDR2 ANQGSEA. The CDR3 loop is CSVRDSYEQYV. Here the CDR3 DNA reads TGCAGCGTTAGGGACAGCTACGAGCAGTACGTC.

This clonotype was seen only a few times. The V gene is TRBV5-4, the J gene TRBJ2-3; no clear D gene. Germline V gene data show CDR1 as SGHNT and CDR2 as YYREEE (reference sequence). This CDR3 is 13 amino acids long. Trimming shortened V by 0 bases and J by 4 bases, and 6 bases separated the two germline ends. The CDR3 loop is CASSLEIADTQYF. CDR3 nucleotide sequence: TGTGCCAGCAGCTTGGAGATTGCAGATACGCAGTATTTT.

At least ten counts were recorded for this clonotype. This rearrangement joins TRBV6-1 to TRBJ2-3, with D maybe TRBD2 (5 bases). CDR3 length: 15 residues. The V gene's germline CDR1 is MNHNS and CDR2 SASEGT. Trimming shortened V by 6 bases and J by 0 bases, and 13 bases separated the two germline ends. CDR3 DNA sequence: TGTGCCAGCAGCCTAAGGAGGCCTAGCACAGATACGCAGTATTTT. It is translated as CASSLRRPSTDTQYF.

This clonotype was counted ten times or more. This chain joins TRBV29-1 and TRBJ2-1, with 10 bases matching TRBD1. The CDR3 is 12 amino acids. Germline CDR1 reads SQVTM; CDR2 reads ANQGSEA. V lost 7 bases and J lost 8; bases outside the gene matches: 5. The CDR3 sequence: CSADRGVDEQFF. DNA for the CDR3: TGCAGCGCGGACAGGGGGGTCGATGAGCAGTTCTTC.

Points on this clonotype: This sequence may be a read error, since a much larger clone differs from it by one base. This chain's CDR3 is CAIMSGRNTEAFF. The CDR3 DNA reads as TGTGCCATCATGTCGGGCAGGAACACTGAAGCTTTCTTT. This chain uses TRBV10-3 with TRBJ1-1; D unresolved. This CDR3 is 13 amino acids long. Germline values: CDR1 ENHRY, CDR2 SYGVKD. V shed 7 bases and J shed 1 base, with 10 bases lying between them.

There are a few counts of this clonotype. The CDR3 region is CASSQGLAWELFF. CDR3 sequence (DNA): TGTGCCAGCAGCCAAGGCTTAGCGTGGGAGCTGTTTTTT. The rearrangement joins TRBV3-1 to TRBJ2-2, with D maybe TRBD2 (5 bases). V was shortened by 1 base and J by 9 bases, with 9 bases between the two germline ends. The germline V gene has CDR1 LGHDT and CDR2 YNNKEL (reference sequence). The CDR3 spans 13 residues. The whole variable domain, filled in from reference TRBV3-1 and TRBJ2-2, reads DTAVSQTPKYLVTQMGNDKSIKCEQNLGHDTMYWYKQDSKKFLKIMFSYNNKELIINETVPNRFSPKSPDKAHLNLHINSLELGDSAVYFCASSQGLAWELFFGEGSRLTVL.

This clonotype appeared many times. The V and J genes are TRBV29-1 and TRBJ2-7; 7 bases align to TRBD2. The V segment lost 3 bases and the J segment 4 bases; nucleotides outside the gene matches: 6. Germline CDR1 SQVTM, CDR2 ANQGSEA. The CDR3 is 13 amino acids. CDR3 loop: CSVDRGSRYEQYF. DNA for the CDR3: TGCAGCGTTGATCGCGGGAGCAGGTACGAGCAGTACTTC.

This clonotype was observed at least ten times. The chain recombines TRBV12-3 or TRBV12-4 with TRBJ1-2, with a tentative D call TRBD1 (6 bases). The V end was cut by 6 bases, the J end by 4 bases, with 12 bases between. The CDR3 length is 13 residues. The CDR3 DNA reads TGTGCCAGCAGCTCCGGACAGACCTATGGCTACACCTTC. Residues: CASSSGQTYGYTF.

The CDR3 is CSAREQGGREVTDTQYF. In nucleotides, the CDR3 is TGCAGTGCTAGAGAACAGGGAGGGCGGGAGGTCACAGATACGCAGTATTTT. This sequence joins TRBV20-1 and TRBJ2-3; TRBD2 aligns across 8 bases. Per the germline V gene, CDR1 is DFQATT and CDR2 is SNEGSKA (reference sequence). The CDR3 contains 17 residues. With 0 bases clipped from V and 2 bases from J, the junction kept 10 bases outside the gene matches.

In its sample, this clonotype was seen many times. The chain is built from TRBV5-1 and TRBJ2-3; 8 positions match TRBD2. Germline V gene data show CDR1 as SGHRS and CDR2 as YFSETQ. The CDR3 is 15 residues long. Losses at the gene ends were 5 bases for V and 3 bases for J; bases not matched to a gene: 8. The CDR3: CASSPSGSGTDTQYF. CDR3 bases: TGCGCCAGCAGTCCAAGCGGGAGTGGTACAGATACGCAGTATTTT.

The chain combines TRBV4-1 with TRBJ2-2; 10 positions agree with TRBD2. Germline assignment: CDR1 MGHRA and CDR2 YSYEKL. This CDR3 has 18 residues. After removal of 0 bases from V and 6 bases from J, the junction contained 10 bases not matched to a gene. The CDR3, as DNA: TGCGCCAGCAGCCAAGATGAAGGGACAGCGGGAGGGCCCGGGGAGCTGTTTTTT. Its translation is CASSQDEGTAGGPGELFF.